This T cell receptor (beta chain) is from a study of CD8 T cells in ankylosing spondylitis. Study findings and constraints: Characteristic, it appeared, of ankylosing spondylitis blood was a TCR beta motif of roughly eight highly homologous variants. Disease-associated clonotypes exhibited CD8+ identity and were relatively infrequent in peripheral blood.

As to this clonotype: Its antigen is unknown. A junction boundary mismatches the germline segment, possibly from a read error.

Molecular-barcoded quantitative 5'-RACE produced these TCR beta libraries. TCRdb processed the 5' RACE reads anew with MiXCR; each CDR3 protein has one entry. The sample shows around 25,000 distinct CDR3 sequences, 10% to 15% of them seen only once. The CDR3 sequence is 15 residues long. Germline CDR1 is MDHEN and CDR2 is SYDVKM. This chain connects TRBV28 to TRBJ2-2, with a possible D match to TRBD2 (6 bases). The sequence derives from a male donor with ankylosing spondylitis or in good health (not recorded which). Source material: blood. CDR3 nucleotide sequence: TGTGCCAGCAGGCCCCGGGACTTGAGGGCCGGGAAGCTGTTTTTT. Amino acids: CASRPRDLRAGKLFF.